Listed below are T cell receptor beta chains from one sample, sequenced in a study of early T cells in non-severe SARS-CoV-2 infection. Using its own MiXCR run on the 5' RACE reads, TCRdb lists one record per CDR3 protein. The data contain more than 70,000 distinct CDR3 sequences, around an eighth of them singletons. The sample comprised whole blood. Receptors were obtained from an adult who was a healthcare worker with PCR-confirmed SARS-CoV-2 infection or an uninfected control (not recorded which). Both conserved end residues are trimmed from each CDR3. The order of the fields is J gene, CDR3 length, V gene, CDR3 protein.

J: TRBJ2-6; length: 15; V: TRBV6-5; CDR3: ASSKTGALSGANVLT
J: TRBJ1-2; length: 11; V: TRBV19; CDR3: ASIDRGSYGYT
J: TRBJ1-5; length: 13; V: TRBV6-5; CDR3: ASSYDRRSNQPQH
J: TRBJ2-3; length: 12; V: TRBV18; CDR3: ASSPPSFTDTQY
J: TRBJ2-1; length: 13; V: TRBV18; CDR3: ASSPTSGSVWEQF
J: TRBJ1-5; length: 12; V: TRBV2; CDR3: ASTGTGGFQPQH
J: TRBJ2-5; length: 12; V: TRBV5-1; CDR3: ASSLGSPGRAQY
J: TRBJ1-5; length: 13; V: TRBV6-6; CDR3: ASSYRGQGERPQH
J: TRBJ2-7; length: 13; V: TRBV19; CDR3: ASSMKKDGAYEQY
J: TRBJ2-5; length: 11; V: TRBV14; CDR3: ASSQGDRQTQY
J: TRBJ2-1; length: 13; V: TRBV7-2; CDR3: ASSLDASSYNEQF
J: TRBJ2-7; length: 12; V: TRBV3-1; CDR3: ASSQSGRAYEQY
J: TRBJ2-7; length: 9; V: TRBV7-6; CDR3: ASSLGLEQY
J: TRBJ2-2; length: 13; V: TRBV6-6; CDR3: ASSYSAGGVGELF
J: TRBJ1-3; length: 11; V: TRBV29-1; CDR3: SGGTSSGNTIY